This TCR beta chain was sequenced in a study of CD8 T cells in Susac syndrome. A quantity of about 0.5 to 1 ug RNA underwent reverse transcription using random hexamers. TCR beta CDR3 was amplified by immunoSEQ covering 54 Vbeta and 13 Jbeta. TCRdb passed the immunoSEQ multiplex PCR reads through MiXCR, listing each CDR3 protein once. The sample consists of about 300,000 distinct CDR3 sequences, over 75% of them appearing once. The CDR3 is 12 residues long. Trimming pared 5 bases from V and 7 bases from J, leaving 10 bases between. Germline V gene data show CDR1 as SGDLS and CDR2 as YYNGEE. The specimen was CD8+ T cells from PBMCs. This chain links TRBV9 with TRBJ2-1; D remains ambiguous. This clonotype originated in a human donor with multiple sclerosis. This CDR3 is CASRGPDNEQFF. The CDR3 DNA is TGTGCCAGCAGAGGGCCGGATAATGAGCAGTTCTTC.